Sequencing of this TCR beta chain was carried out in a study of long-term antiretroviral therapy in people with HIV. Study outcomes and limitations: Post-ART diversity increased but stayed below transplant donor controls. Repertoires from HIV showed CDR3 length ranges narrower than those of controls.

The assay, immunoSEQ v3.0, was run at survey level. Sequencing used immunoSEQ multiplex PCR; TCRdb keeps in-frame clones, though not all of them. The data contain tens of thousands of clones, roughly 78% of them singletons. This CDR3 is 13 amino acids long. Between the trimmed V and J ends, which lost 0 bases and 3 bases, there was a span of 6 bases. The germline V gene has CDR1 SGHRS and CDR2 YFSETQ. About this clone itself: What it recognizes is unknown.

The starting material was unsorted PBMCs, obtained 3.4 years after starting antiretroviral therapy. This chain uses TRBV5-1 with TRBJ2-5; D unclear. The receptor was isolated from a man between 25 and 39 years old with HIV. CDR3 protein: CASSLGREETQYF. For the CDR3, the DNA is TGCGCCAGCAGCTTGGGAAGGGAAGAGACCCAGTACTTC.